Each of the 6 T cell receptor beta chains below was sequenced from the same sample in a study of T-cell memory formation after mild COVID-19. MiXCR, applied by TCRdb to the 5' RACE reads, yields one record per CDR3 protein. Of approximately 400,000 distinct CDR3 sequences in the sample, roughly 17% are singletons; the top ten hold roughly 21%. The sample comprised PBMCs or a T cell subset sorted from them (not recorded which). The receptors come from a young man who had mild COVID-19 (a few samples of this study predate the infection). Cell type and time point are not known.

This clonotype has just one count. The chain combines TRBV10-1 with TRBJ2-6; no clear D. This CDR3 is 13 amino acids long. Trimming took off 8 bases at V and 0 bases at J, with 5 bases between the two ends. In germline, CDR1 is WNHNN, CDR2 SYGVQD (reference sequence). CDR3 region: CASGTSGANVLTF. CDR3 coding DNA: TGCGCCAGCGGCACCTCTGGGGCCAACGTCCTGACTTTC.

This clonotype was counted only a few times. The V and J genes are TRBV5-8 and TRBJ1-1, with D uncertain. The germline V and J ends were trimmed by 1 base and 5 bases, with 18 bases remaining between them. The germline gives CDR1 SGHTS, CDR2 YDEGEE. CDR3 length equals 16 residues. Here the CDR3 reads CASSLRHSIRETEAFF. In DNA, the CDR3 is TGTGCCAGCAGCTTGAGGCATAGCATTAGGGAGACTGAAGCTTTCTTT.

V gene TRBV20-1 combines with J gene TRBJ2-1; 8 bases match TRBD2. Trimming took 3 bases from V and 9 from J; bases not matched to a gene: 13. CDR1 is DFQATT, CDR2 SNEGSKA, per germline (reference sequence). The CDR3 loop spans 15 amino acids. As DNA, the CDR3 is TGCAGTGCTAGTCTCGGCGGGGGGTCCCTCGGTGAGCAGTTCTTC. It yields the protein CSASLGGGSLGEQFF.

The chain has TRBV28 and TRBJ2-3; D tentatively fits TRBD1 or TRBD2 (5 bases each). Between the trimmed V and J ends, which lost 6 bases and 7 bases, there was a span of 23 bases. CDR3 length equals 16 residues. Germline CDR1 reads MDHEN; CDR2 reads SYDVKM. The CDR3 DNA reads TGTGCCAGCAGCCAAGTTTCCACCGGTCAGGGACATACGCAGTATTTT. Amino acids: CASSQVSTGQGHTQYF.

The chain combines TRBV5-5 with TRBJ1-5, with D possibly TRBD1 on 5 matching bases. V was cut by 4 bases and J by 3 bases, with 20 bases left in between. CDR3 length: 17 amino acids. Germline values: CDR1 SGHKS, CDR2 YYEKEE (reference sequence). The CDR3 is CASSRGDSAGTNQPQHF. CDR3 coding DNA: TGTGCCAGCAGCCGTGGGGACTCGGCAGGGACCAATCAGCCCCAGCATTTT.

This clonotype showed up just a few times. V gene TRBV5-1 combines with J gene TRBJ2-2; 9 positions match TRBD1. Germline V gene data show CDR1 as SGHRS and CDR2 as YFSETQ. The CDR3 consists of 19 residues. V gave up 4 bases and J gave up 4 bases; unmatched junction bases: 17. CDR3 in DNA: TGCGCCAGCAGCCGATGGGGGACTACCGGGACAGGGCGCACCGGGGAGCTGTTTTTT. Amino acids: CASSRWGTTGTGRTGELFF.